This record concerns one T cell receptor (beta chain) sequence. What it binds is not known. Healthy people donating bone marrow made up the donors. These data are taken from a study of cytomegalovirus exposure and HLA in healthy donors. Findings and limits, study-wide: Rare TCR sequences predominated, though certain public TCRs were found in many donors. Presence/absence analyses assumed roughly uniform sequencing depth across donors, which may not hold.

Both 60 Vbeta primers and 13 Jbeta primers went into the PCR. Data came from immunoSEQ multiplex PCR; TCRdb stores just in-frame clones and leaves some out. This table has more than 20,000 clones, nearly 80% appearing once. With 5 bases removed from V and 9 bases from J, the gap between germline ends came to 17 bases. The CDR3 is 14 residues long. CDR1 and CDR2 from the germline V gene are SGHTA and FQGNSA. The chain has TRBV7-2 and TRBJ2-1; D perhaps matches TRBD2 (5 bases). The specimen was PBMCs. This clonotype was sampled from a male donor in good health and CMV-seronegative. CDR3 loop: CASSETRERAEQFF. The CDR3 DNA is TGTGCCAGCAGCGAGACGCGCGAGAGGGCTGAGCAGTTCTTC.